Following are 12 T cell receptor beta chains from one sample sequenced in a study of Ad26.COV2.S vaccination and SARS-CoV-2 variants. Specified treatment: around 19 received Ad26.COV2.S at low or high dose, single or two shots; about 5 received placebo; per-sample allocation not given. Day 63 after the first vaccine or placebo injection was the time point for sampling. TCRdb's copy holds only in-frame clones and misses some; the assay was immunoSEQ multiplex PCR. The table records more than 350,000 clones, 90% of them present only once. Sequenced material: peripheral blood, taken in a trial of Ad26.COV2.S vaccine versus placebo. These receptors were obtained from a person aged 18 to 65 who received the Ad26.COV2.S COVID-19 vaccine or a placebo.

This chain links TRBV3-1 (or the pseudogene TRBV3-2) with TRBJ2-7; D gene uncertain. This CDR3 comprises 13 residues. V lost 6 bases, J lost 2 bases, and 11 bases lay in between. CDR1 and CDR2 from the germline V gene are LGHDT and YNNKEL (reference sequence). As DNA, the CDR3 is TGTGCCAGCAGTTTCCAGGCCCCCTACGAGCAGTACTTC. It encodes CASSFQAPYEQYF.

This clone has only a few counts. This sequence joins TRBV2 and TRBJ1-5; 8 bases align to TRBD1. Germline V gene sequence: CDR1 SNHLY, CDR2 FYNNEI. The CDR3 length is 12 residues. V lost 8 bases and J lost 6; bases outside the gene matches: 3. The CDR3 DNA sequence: TGTGCCAGCCAGGGGGCAGGTCAGCCCCAGCATTTT. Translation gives CASQGAGQPQHF.

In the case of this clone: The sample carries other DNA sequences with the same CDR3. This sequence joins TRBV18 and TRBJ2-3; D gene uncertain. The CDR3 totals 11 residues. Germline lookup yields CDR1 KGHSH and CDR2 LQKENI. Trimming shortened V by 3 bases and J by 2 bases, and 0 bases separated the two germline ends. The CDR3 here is CASSPTDTQYF. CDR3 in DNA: TGTGCCAGCTCACCCACAGATACGCAGTATTTT.

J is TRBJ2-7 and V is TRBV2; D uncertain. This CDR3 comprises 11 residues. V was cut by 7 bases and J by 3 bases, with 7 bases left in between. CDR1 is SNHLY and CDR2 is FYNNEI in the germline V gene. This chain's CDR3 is CASNSVYEQYF. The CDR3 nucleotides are TGTGCCAGCAACTCGGTCTACGAGCAGTACTTC.

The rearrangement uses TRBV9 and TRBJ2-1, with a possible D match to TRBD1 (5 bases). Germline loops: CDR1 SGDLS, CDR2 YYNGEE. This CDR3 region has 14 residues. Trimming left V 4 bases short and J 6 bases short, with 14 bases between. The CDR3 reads CASSLSQGSNEQFF. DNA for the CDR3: TGTGCCAGCAGCCTTTCCCAGGGTAGCAATGAGCAGTTCTTC.

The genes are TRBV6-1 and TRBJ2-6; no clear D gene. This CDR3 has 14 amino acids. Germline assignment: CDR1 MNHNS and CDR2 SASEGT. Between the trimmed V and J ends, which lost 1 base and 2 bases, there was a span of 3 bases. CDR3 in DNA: TGTGCCAGCAGTGAAGGGCCTGGGGCCAACGTCCTGACTTTC. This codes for CASSEGPGANVLTF.

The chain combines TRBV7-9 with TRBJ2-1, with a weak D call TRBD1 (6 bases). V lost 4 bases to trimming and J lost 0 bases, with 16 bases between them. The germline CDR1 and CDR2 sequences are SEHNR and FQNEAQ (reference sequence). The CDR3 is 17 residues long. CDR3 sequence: CASSSHRVMSSYNEQFF. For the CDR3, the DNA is TGTGCCAGCAGCTCCCACAGGGTAATGAGCTCCTACAATGAGCAGTTCTTC.

For the CDR3, the DNA is TGCGCCAGCAGCCGGACAGGCATGAACACTGAAGCTTTCTTT. Its translation: CASSRTGMNTEAFF. The gene calls are TRBV4-1 and TRBJ1-1; 7 positions match TRBD1. Germline CDR1 MGHRA, CDR2 YSYEKL. The CDR3 spans 14 residues. V gave up 4 bases and J gave up 0 bases; unmatched junction bases: 2.

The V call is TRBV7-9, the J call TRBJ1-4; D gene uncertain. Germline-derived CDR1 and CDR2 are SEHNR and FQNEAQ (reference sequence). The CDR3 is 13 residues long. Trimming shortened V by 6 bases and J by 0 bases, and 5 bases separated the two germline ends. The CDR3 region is CASRVATNEKLFF. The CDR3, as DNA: TGTGCCAGCAGAGTCGCAACTAATGAAAAACTGTTTTTT.

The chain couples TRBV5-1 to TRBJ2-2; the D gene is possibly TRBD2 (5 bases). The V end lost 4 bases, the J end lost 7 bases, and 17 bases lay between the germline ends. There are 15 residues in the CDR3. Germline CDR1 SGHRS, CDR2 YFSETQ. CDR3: CASSPVGDGIGELFF. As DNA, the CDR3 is TGCGCCAGCAGCCCGGTGGGAGATGGGATCGGGGAGCTGTTTTTT.

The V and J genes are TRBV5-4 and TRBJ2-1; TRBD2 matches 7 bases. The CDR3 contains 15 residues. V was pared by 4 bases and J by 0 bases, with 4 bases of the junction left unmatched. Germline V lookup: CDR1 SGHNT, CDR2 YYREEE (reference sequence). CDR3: CASSTGGSSYNEQFF. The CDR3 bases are TGTGCCAGCAGCACGGGGGGTAGCTCCTACAATGAGCAGTTCTTC.

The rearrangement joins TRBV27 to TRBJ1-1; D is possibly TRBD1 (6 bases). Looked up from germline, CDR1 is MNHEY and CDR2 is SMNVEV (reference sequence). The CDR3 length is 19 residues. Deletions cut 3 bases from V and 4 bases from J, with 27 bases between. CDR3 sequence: CASSFSALDRITPTTEAFF. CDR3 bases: TGTGCCAGCAGTTTTTCGGCTCTGGACAGAATAACCCCCACCACTGAAGCTTTCTTT.